This entry features one T cell receptor beta chain sequence. It has no known antigen specificity. No quality values exist for individual bases; no much larger clone is one base distant. The library was made by the immunoSEQ multiplex PCR assay. Concerning the study's data processing: A statistical classification framework was built for diagnosing cytomegalovirus status from the catalog of TCR beta chain sequences. Not all clones reach the TCRdb copy of this immuneACCESS table, which keeps in-frame sequences only. Checked studies attribute under half of the gap to unresolved V genes and leave the rest unexplained. Clone size and V and J calls were adopted from that table, with D and trimming inferred from the DNA. The sample table contains roughly 80,000 clones; only one count was recorded for more than 75% of them. 2.1% of the sample lies in the top ten. The CDR3, from cysteine to phenylalanine, totals 15 residues. The only DNA kept is the CDR3, 45 bases in frame from the first base. After removal of 1 base from V and 5 bases from J, the junction retains 4 bases not matched to a gene. The germline V gene gives CDR1 as MGHRA and CDR2 as YSYEKL.

This specimen comes from a study of cytomegalovirus exposure and HLA in healthy donors (dated by TCRdb to the late 2010s). Background on the whole study: According to a later analysis, the 120 or so validation repertoires were produced on the same platform as the roughly 700 repertoires of the first cohort. The study was designed to test whether signatures of past pathogen exposure could be identified by cataloging public T cell receptors. Besides the first cohort of hundreds of subjects, a separate validation cohort made up of 120 different subjects was used. High-throughput TCR immunosequencing, statistical association of individual TCRs with disease status, and machine learning were combined to predict cytomegalovirus infection status.

Study-level results and caveats: Most TCR sequences were seen in very few donors, while some public TCRs were found in many individuals. The study gave a list of about 150 TCR beta chains associated with cytomegalovirus. A few of the identified cytomegalovirus-associated TCR beta chains were confirmed in vitro to be specific for cytomegalovirus antigens. In both the original and validation cohorts, the classifier was reported to diagnose cytomegalovirus status with high specificity and sensitivity. A later analysis had no HLA typing for the validation cohort, so co-occurrence there was scored across all 110 or so repertoires. In a later analysis, TCRs clustered in the first cohort were found to also tend to co-occur in the roughly 120 validation repertoires, with 94% of cluster scores above 0. The authors suggested that the approach could potentially be generalized to other disease states and immunological phenotypes.

The donors were included in the validation cohort of over a hundred subjects, a group kept apart from the roughly 670-subject first cohort. Recombination connected TRBV4-1 to TRBJ2-7; TRBD2 aligns with 11 central bases. The TCR comes from a man under 40 in good health and CMV-seronegative. The sequencing input was PBMCs. The CDR3 protein: CASSQVGTSGDEQYF. Read as DNA, the sequence is TGCGCCAGCAGCCAAGTTGGGACTAGCGGTGACGAGCAGTACTTC.